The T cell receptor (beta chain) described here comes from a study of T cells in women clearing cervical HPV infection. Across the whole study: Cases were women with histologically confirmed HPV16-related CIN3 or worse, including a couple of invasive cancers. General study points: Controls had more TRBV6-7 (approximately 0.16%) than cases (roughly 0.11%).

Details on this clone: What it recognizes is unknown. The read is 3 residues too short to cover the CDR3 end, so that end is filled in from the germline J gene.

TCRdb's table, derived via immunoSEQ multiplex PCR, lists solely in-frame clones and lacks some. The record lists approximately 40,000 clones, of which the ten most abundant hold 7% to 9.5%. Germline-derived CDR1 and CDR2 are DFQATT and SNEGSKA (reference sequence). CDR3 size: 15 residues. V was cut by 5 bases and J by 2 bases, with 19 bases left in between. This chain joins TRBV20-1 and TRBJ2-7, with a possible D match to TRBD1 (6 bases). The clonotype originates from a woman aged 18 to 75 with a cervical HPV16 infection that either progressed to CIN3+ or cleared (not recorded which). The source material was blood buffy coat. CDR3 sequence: CSASPTRQVAYEQYF. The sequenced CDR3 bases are TGCAGTGCTTCTCCCACCCGACAGGTCGCCTACGAG.